The present entry profiles one T cell receptor beta chain with its context. No antigen is known for it. No base qualities exist here, and no much larger clone lies one base off it. The sample originates from a study of T cell changes during pregnancy in multiple sclerosis (dated 2019 in TCRdb). As for the study more broadly: In women with multiple sclerosis, the researchers looked at how the T cell repertoire shifted as pregnancy progressed.

In the germline V gene, CDR1 corresponds to LGHNA and CDR2 to YNFKEQ. Trimming removed 4 bases from V and 8 bases from J, leaving 12 bases between the germline ends. The CDR3 sequence holds 13 residues, the cysteine and phenylalanine included. Only the CDR3 region is kept as DNA, spanning 39 bases read in frame from base 1. Libraries were prepared through the immunoSEQ multiplex PCR assay. TCRdb re-hosts the immuneACCESS table, in-frame sequences only. Its copies lack some clones; in the studies checked, an unresolved V gene accounts for under half of them, and the cause for the rest is not known. The sample contains roughly 70,000 clones, roughly nine tenths of them found a single time. 1.5% of the sample comes from the top ten.

The sequence is built from TRBV4-2 and TRBJ1-3, with the D gene not clear enough to name. This sequence was found in a female donor with multiple sclerosis, enrolled in a pregnancy study. This sample comprised peripheral blood, obtained in the third trimester of pregnancy. The CDR3 in this case is CASSPPEGYTIYF. The nucleotide sequence reads as follows: TGTGCCAGCAGCCCACCTGAGGGATACACCATATATTTT.